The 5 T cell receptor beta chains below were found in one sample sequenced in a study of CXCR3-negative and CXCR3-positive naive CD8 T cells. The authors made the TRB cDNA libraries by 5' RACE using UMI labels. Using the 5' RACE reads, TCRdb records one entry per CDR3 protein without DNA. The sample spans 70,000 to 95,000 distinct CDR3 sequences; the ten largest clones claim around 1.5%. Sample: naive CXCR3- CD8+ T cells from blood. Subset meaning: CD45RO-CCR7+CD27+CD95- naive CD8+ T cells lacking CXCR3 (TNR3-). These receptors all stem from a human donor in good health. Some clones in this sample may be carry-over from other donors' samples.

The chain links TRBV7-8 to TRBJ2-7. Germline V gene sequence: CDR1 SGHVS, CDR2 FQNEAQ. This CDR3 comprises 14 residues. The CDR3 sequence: CASSEELVTHEQYF.

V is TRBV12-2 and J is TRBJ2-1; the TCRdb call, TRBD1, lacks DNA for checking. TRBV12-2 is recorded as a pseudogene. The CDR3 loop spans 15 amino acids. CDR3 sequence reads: CASRLPGCSYNEQFF.

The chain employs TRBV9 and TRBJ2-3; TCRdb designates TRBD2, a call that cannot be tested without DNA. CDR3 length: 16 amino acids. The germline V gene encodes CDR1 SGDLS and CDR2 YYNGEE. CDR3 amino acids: CASSLGLAEAGDTQYF.

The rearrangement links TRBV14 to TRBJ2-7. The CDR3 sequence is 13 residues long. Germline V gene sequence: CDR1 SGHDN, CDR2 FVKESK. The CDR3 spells CASSQSWVYEQYF.

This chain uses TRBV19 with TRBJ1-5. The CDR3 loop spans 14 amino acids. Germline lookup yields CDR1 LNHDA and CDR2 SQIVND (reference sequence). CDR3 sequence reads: CASTAIGGWQPQHF.